The present TCR beta chain was sequenced within a study of identical twins. TCRdb re-derived calls from the 5' RACE reads in MiXCR, one entry per CDR3 protein. This sample has about 240,000 distinct CDR3 sequences, with 7% to 8.5% found just once. General study points: Memory repertoires showed no such pattern, whereas abundant cord blood beta clonotypes carried fewer insertions.

This clonotype was found a few times. What it binds is unknown. Trimming shortened V by 0 bases and J by 0 bases, and 9 bases separated the two germline ends. CDR1 is SGDLS and CDR2 is YYNGEE in the germline V gene. This CDR3 is built from 15 residues. Another study also made use of these data, one on yellow fever vaccine responses in identical twins.

Sequencing used CD8+ T cells sorted from blood. This TCR derives from a woman aged 18-35 years in good health. The J gene is TRBJ2-5, the V gene TRBV9, with TRBD1 as a possible D gene (6 bases). The CDR3: CASSVAGQYQETQYF. In DNA form, the CDR3 reads TGTGCCAGCAGCGTAGCTGGACAGTACCAAGAGACCCAGTACTTC.